This TCR beta chain was sequenced during a study of blood T cell repertoires in COVID-19. Looking at the study overall: There were acute and convalescent COVID-19 samples, and they came from the United States, Italy and Spain. In each case, the material was cDNA or gDNA derived from T cells, B-cell-depleted T cells, or PBMCs.

The CDR3 spans 16 residues. CDR1 and CDR2 (germline): SGHTA, FQGNSA. V shed 0 bases, J shed 3 bases, and the junction held 5 bases outside the gene matches. In the original analysis: Nucleated cell number was recorded as an estimate derived from reference gene primer amplification. Here immunoSEQ multiplex PCR was the method, and the copy in TCRdb shows in-frame clones only, minus some. For V, J and clone size, that table is used; D and trimming come from the DNA. The sample contains roughly 100,000 clones, approximately 80% of which appear only once. Sample: peripheral blood. This clonotype originated in a man in his 70s with acute or convalescent COVID-19. V gene TRBV7-2 combines with J gene TRBJ2-7; 10 bases fit TRBD2. For the CDR3, the DNA is TGTGCCAGCAGCTTAGCGGCTAGCGGGAGTTTCTACGAGCAGTACTTC. Translation: CASSLAASGSFYEQYF.